This section outlines one T cell receptor beta chain sequence together with its context. This clonotype was counted at least ten times. The antigen it recognizes is unknown. No base-level quality is on record; no much larger clone is a single base apart. The library was produced with PCR. Instrument on record: Illumina HiSeq 2500. TCR libraries were prepared with molecular barcoding, using unique molecular identifiers to normalize TCRbeta repertoire quantification. TCRdb redid the processing of the public reads, applying fastp at Q25 and MiXCR, and retained in-frame beta chains. Every entry covers one CDR3 protein and lists the most common genes and DNA from its rows. The sample yields under 140,000 distinct CDR3 sequences; about a tenth were counted once. Of the sample, 8% is held by the ten largest clones. Reading from cysteine to phenylalanine, the CDR3 counts 14 amino acids. The read is trimmed to its CDR3 DNA, 42 bases read in frame from base 1. V was cut back by 0 bases and J by 7 bases, leaving a gap of 11 bases between them. Based on the germline V gene, the CDR1 and CDR2 sequences are SGDLS and YYNGEE.

The sample belongs to a study of T-cell reconstitution after alpha-beta-depleted transplantation in children (dated by TCRdb to 2016 to 2017). With regard to the full study: Using TCR repertoire profiling, the study quantitatively followed how T-cell immune reconstitution unfolded in children after TCRalphabeta/CD19-depleted allogeneic hematopoietic cell transplantation.

The receptor was derived from a human donor who donated a stem cell graft to a child with acute lymphoblastic leukemia. The sample was PBMCs from the stem cell graft donor, taken from the stem cell graft. The chain links TRBV9 with TRBJ1-5, with the identity of the D gene unclear. The DNA reads as follows: TGTGCCAGCAGCGTAGGAGGTGATCAACAGCCCCAGCATTTT. It encodes CASSVGGDQQPQHF.